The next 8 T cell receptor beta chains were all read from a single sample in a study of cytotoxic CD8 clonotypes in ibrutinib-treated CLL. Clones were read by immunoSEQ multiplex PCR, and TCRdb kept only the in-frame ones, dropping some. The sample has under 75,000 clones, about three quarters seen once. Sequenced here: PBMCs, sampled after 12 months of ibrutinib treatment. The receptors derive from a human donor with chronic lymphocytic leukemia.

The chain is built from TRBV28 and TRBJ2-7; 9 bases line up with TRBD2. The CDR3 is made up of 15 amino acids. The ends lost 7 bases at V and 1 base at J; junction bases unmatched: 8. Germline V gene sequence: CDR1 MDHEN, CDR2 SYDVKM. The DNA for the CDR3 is TGTGCCAGCACCGTAGCGGGAGTGAGGTCCTACGAGCAGTACTTC. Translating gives CASTVAGVRSYEQYF.

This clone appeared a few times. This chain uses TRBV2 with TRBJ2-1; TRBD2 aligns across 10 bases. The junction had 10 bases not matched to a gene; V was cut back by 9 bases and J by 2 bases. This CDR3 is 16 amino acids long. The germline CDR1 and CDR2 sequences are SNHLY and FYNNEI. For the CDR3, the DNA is TGTGCCAGTGAGGTCAGCGGGAGGGAAACCTACAATGAGCAGTTCTTC. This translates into CASEVSGRETYNEQFF. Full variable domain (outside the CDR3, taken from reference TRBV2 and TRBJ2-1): EPEVTQTPSHQVTQMGQEVILRCVPISNHLYFYWYRQILGQKVEFLVSFYNNEISEKSEIFDDQFSVERPDGSNFTLKIRSTKLEDSAMYFCASEVSGRETYNEQFFGPGTRLTVL.

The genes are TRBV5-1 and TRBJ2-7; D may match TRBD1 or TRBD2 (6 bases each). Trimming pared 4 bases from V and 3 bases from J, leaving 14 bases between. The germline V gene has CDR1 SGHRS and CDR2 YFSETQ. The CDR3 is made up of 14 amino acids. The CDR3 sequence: CASSPRGGIYEQYF. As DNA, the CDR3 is TGCGCCAGCAGCCCCCGAGGGGGGATCTACGAGCAGTACTTC.

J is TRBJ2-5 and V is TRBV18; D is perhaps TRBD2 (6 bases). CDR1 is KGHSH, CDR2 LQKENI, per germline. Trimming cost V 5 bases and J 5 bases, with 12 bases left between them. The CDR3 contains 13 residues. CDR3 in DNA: TGTGCCAGCTCAGCGGGGCAGAGGGAGACCCAGTACTTC. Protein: CASSAGQRETQYF.

The CDR3 reads CASAGTGGIYEQYF. The DNA for the CDR3 is TGTGCCAGCGCCGGGACAGGGGGCATCTACGAGCAGTACTTC. The genes are TRBV25-1 and TRBJ2-7; 12 nucleotides match TRBD1. Germline V lookup: CDR1 MGHDK, CDR2 SYGVNS. The CDR3 contains 14 residues. V lost 8 bases, J lost 3 bases, and 5 bases stayed unmatched.

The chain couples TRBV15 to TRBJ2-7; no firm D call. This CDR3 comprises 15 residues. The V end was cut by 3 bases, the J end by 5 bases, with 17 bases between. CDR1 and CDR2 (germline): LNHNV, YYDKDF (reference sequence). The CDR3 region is CATSSPMEFTNEQYF. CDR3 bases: TGTGCCACCAGCAGTCCAATGGAGTTTACTAACGAGCAGTACTTC.

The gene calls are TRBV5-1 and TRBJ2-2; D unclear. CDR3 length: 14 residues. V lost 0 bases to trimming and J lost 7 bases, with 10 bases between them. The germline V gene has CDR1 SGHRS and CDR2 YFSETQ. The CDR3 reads CASSLGSTVGELFF. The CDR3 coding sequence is TGCGCCAGCAGCTTGGGTAGCACGGTCGGGGAGCTGTTTTTT.

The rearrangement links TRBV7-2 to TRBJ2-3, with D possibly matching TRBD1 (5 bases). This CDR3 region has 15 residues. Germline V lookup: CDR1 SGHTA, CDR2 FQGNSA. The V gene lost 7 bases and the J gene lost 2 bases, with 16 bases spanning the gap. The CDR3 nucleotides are TGTGCCAGCACCATCGTGACAGTTTTCACAGATACGCAGTATTTT. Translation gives CASTIVTVFTDTQYF.